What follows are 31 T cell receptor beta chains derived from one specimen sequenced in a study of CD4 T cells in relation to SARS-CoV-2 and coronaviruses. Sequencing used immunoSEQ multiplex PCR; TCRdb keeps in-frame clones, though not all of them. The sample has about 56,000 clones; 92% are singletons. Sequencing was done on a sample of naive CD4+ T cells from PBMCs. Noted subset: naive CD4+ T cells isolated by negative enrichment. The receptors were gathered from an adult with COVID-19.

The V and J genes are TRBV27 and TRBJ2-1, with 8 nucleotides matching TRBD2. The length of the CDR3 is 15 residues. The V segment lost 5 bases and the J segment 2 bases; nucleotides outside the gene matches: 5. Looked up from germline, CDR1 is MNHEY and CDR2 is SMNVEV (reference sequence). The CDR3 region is CASSGAGGPYNEQFF. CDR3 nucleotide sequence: TGTGCCAGCAGTGGGGCGGGAGGTCCCTACAATGAGCAGTTCTTC.

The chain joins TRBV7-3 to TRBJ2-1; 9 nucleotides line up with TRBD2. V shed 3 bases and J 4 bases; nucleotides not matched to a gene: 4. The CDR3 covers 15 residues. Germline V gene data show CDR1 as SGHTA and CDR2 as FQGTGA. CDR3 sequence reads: CASSFRLAAYNEQFF. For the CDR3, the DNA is TGTGCCAGCAGCTTCCGACTAGCGGCTTACAATGAGCAGTTCTTC. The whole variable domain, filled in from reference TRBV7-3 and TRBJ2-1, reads GAGVSQTPSNKVTEKGKYVELRCDPISGHTALYWYRQSLGQGPEFLIYFQGTGAADDSGLPNDRFFAVRPEGSVSTLKIQRTERGDSAVYLCASSFRLAAYNEQFFGPGTRLTVL.

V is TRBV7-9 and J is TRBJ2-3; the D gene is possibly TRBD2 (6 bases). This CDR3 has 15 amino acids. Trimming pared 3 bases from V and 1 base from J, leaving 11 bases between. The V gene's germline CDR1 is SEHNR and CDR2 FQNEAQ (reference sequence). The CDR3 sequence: CASSFLRGRTDTQYF. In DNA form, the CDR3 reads TGTGCCAGCAGCTTTTTGCGGGGCCGCACAGATACGCAGTATTTT. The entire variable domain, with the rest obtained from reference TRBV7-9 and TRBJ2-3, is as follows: DTGVSQNPRHKITKRGQNVTFRCDPISEHNRLYWYRQTLGQGPEFLTYFQNEAQLEKSRLLSDRFSAERPKGSFSTLEIQRTEQGDSAMYLCASSFLRGRTDTQYFGPGTRLTVL.

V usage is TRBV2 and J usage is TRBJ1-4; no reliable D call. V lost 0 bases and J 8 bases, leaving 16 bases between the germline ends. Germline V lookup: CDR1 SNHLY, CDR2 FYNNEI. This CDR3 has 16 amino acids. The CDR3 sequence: CASSEAAWTLGEKLFF. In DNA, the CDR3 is TGTGCCAGCAGTGAAGCGGCTTGGACTTTGGGGGAAAAACTGTTTTTT.

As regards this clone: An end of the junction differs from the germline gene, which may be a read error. The DNA for the CDR3 is TGTGCCATCAGTGAGAGGACTAGCGGGGAGAAGAATTTT. Translated: CAISERTSGEKNF. V is TRBV10-3 and J is TRBJ2-3, with TRBD2 matching over 12 bases. Germline CDR1 and CDR2: ENHRY and SYGVKD. CDR3 length equals 13 residues.

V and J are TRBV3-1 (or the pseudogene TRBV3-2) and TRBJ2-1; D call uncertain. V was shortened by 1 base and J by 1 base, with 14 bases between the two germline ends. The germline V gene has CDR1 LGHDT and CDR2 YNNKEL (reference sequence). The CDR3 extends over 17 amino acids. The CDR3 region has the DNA TGTGCCAGCAGCCAAGTCGCTGGGCGAGGTTCCTACAATGAGCAGTTCTTC. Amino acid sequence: CASSQVAGRGSYNEQFF.

The CDR3: CATSRVDGMYNEQFF. The DNA for the CDR3 is TGTGCCACCAGCAGAGTCGACGGGATGTACAATGAGCAGTTCTTC. The genes are TRBV15 and TRBJ2-1; weak D call: TRBD2 (5 bases). The length of the CDR3 is 15 residues. Germline CDR1 LNHNV, CDR2 YYDKDF (reference sequence). The ends were cut back, 1 base at V and 4 bases at J, with 11 bases in the middle. Filled out from reference TRBV15 and TRBJ2-1, the complete variable domain reads DAMVIQNPRYQVTQFGKPVTLSCSQTLNHNVMYWYQQKSSQAPKLLFHYYDKDFNNEADTPDNFQSRRPNTSFCFLDIRSPGLGDTAMYLCATSRVDGMYNEQFFGPGTRLTVL.

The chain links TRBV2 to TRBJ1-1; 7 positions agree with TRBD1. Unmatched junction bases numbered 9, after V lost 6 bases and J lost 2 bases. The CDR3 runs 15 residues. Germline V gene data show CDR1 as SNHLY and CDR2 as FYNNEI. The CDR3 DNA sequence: TGTGCCAGCAGGACCGGGGGACAGTATAACACTGAAGCTTTCTTT. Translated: CASRTGGQYNTEAFF.

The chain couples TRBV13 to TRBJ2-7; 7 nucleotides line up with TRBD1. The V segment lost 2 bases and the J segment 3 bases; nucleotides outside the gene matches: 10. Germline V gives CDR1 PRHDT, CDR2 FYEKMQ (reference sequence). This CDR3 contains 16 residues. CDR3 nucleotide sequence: TGTGCCAGCAGCTTATGGACCTACAGGGACAGCTACGAGCAGTACTTC. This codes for CASSLWTYRDSYEQYF.

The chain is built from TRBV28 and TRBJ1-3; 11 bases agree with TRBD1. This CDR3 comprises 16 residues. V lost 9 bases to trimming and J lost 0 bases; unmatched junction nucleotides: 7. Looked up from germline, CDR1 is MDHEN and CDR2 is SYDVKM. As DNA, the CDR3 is TGTGCCAGATGGGACAGGGGGAATAGCTCTGGAAACACCATATATTTT. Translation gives CARWDRGNSSGNTIYF. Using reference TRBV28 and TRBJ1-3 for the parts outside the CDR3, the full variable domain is DVKVTQSSRYLVKRTGEKVFLECVQDMDHENMFWYRQDPGLGLRLIYFSYDVKMKEKGDIPEGYSVSREKKERFSLILESASTNQTSMYLCARWDRGNSSGNTIYFGEGSWLTVV.

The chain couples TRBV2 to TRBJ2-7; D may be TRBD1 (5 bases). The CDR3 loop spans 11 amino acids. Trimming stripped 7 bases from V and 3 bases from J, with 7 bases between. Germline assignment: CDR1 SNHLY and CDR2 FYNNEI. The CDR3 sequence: CASKRGYEQYF. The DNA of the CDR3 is TGTGCCAGCAAAAGGGGCTACGAGCAGTACTTC.

The CDR3 here is CASSKLLTGGQGSYEQYF. CDR3 nucleotides: TGCGCCAGCAGCAAGCTCTTAACAGGGGGCCAAGGCTCCTACGAGCAGTACTTC. The chain has TRBV4-1 and TRBJ2-7; 9 bases match TRBD1. The CDR3 spans 18 residues. The V segment lost 5 bases and the J segment 0 bases; nucleotides outside the gene matches: 14. Germline values: CDR1 MGHRA, CDR2 YSYEKL.

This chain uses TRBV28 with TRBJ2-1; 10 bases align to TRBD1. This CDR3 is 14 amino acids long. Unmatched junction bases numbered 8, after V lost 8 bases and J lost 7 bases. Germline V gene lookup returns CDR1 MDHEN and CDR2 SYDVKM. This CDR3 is CASLPGQGVNEQFF. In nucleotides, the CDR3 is TGTGCCAGCCTGCCCGGACAGGGGGTTAATGAGCAGTTCTTC.

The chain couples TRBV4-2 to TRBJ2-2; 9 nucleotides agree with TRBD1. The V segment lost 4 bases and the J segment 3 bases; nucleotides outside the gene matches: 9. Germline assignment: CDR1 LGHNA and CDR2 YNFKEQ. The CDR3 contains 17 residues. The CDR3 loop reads CASSLSPDRGYTGELFF. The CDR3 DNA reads TGTGCCAGCAGCCTGAGCCCCGACAGGGGGTACACCGGGGAGCTGTTTTTT.

Written as DNA, the CDR3 is TGTGCCAGCAGCTTATTTACGCAGAACACTGAAGCTTTCTTT. This encodes CASSLFTQNTEAFF. The rearrangement uses TRBV5-4 and TRBJ1-1; D is unresolved. Germline V gives CDR1 SGHNT, CDR2 YYREEE (reference sequence). The CDR3 has 14 residues. With 2 bases removed from V and 1 base from J, the gap between germline ends came to 9 bases.

The CDR3 DNA reads as TGTGCCACCAGCAGAGTCCTCGCTCGAGGCTACGAGCAGTACTTC. This encodes CATSRVLARGYEQYF. This chain uses TRBV15 with TRBJ2-7; D remains ambiguous. V lost 1 base, J lost 3 bases, and 13 bases lay in between. CDR3 length: 15 residues. Germline V gene data show CDR1 as LNHNV and CDR2 as YYDKDF (reference sequence).

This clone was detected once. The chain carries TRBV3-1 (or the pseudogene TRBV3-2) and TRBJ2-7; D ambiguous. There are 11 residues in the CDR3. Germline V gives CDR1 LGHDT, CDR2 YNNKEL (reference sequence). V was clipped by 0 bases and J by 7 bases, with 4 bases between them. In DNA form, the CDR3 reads TGTGCCAGCAGCCAAGAGGGGGAGCAGTACTTC. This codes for CASSQEGEQYF.

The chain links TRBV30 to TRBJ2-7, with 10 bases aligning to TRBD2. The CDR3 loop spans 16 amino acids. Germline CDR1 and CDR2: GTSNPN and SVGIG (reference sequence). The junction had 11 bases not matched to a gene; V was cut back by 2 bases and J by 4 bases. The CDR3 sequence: CAWSSPKTSGRYEQYF. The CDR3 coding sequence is TGTGCCTGGAGTTCTCCTAAGACTAGCGGGCGGTACGAGCAGTACTTC.

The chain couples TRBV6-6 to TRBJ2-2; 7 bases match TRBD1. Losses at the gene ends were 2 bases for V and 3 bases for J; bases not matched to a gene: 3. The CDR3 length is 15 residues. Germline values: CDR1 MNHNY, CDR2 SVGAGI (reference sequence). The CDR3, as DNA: TGTGCCAGCAGTTACAACAGGGGAGACACCGGGGAGCTGTTTTTT. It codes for CASSYNRGDTGELFF.

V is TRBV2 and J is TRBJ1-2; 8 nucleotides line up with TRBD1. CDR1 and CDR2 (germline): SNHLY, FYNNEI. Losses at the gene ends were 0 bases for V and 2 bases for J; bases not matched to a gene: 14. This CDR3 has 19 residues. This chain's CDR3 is CASSEAYRTGTGGNYGYTF. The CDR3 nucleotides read TGTGCCAGCAGTGAAGCGTACAGAACCGGGACAGGAGGCAACTATGGCTACACCTTC.

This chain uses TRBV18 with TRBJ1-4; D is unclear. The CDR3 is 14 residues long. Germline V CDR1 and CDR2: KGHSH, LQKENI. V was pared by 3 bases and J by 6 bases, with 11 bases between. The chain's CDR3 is CASSPSDIDEKLFF. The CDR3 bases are TGTGCCAGCTCACCGTCGGATATAGATGAAAAACTGTTTTTT.

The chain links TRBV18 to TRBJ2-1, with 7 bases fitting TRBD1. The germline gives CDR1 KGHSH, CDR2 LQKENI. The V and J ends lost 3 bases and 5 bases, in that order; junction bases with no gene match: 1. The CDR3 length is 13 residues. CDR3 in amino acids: CASSPGTDNEQFF. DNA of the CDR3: TGTGCCAGCTCACCCGGGACAGACAATGAGCAGTTCTTC.

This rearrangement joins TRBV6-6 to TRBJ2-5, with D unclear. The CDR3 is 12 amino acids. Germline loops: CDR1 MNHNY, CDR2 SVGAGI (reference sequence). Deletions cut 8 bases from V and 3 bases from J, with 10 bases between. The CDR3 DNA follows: TGTGCCAGCGGGGAAGTAGAAGAGACCCAGTACTTC. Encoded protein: CASGEVEETQYF.

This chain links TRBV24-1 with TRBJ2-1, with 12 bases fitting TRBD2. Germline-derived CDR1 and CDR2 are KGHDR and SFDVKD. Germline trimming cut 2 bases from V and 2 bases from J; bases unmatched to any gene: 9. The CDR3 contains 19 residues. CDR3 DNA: TGTGCCACCAGTGATTCTACTACGACTAGCGGGAGCGCCTACAATGAGCAGTTCTTC. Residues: CATSDSTTTSGSAYNEQFF.

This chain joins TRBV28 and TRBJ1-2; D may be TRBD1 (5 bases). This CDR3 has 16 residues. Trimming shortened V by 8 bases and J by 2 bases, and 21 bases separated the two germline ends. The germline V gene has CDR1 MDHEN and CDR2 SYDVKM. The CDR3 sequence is CASHVRRRQGNYGYTF. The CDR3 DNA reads TGTGCCAGCCACGTTAGGAGGAGGCAGGGCAACTATGGCTACACCTTC.

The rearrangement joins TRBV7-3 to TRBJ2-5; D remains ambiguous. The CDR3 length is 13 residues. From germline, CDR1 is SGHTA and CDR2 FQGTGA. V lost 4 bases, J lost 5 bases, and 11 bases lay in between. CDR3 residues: CASSWSTGETQYF. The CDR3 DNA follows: TGTGCCAGCAGCTGGTCGACTGGGGAGACCCAGTACTTC. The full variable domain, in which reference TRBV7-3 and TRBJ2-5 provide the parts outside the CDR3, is GAGVSQTPSNKVTEKGKYVELRCDPISGHTALYWYRQSLGQGPEFLIYFQGTGAADDSGLPNDRFFAVRPEGSVSTLKIQRTERGDSAVYLCASSWSTGETQYFGPGTRLLVL.

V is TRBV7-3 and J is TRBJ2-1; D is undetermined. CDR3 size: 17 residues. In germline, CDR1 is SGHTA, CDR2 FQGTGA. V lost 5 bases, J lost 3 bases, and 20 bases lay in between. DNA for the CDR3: TGTGCCAGCAGCCGTTGGAAGGCTGTGTTTAACTACAATGAGCAGTTCTTC. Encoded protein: CASSRWKAVFNYNEQFF.

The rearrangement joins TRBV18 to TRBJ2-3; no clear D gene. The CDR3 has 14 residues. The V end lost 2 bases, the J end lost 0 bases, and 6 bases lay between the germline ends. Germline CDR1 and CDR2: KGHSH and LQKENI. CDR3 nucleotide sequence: TGTGCCAGCTCACCAGCGGCTAGCACAGATACGCAGTATTTT. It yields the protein CASSPAASTDTQYF.

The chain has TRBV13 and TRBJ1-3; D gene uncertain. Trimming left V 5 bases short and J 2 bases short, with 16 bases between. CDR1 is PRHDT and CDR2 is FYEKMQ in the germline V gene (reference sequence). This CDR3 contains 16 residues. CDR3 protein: CASSPQKIRPGNTIYF. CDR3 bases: TGTGCCAGCAGCCCCCAGAAGATCCGGCCTGGAAACACCATATATTTT.

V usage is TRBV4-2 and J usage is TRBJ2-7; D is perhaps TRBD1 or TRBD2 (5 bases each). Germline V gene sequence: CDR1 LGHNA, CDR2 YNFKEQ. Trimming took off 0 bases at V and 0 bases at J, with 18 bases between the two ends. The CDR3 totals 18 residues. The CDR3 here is CASSQDRPPGRSSYEQYF. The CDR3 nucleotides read TGTGCCAGCAGCCAAGACCGGCCCCCGGGGCGTAGCTCCTACGAGCAGTACTTC.

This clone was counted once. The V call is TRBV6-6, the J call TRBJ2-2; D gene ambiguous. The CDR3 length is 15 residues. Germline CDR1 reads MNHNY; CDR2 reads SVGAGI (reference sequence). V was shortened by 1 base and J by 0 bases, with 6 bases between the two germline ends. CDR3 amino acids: CASSYLATNTGELFF. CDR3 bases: TGTGCCAGCAGTTACTTGGCGACGAACACCGGGGAGCTGTTTTTT.